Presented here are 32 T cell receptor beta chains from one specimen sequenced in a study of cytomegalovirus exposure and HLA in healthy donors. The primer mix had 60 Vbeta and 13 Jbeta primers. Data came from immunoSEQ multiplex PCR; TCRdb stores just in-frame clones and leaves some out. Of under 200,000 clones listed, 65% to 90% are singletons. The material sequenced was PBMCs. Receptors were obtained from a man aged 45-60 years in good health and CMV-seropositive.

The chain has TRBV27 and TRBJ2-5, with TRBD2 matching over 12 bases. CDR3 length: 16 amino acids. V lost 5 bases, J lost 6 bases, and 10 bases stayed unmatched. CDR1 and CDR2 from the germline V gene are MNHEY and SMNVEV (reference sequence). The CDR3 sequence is CASSPPSGRARKTQYF. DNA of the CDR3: TGTGCCAGCAGTCCACCTAGCGGGAGGGCCAGGAAGACCCAGTACTTC.

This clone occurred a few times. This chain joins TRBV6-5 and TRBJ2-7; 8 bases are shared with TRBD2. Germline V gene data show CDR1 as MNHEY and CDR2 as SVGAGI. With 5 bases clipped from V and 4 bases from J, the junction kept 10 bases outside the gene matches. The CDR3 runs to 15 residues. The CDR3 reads CASSPAGGPGYEQYF. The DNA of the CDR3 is TGTGCCAGCAGTCCCGCGGGAGGCCCTGGGTACGAGCAGTACTTC.

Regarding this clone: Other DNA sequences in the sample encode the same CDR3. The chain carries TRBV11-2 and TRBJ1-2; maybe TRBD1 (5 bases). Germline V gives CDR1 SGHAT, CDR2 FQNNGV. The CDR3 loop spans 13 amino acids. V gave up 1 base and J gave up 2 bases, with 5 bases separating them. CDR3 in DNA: TGTGCCAGCAGCTTAGGGGGCAACTATGGCTACACCTTC. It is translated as CASSLGGNYGYTF.

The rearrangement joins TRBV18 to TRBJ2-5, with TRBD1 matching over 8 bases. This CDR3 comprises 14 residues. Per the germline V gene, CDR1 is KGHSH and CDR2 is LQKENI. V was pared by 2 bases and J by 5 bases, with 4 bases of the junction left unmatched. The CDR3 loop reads CASSPGQGRETQYF. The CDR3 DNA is TGTGCCAGCTCACCAGGACAGGGCAGGGAGACCCAGTACTTC.

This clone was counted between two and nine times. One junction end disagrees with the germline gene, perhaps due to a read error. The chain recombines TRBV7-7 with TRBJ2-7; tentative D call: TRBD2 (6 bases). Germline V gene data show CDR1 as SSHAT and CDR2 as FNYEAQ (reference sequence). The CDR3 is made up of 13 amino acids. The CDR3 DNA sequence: TGTGCTAGCAGCTTAGAGGCGGGGAACGAGCAGTACTTC. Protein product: CASSLEAGNEQYF.

CDR3 nucleotides: TGTGCCAGCAGTTTAGACAGGGGGCCGGCAGATACGCAGTATTTT. Protein product: CASSLDRGPADTQYF. The V call is TRBV28, the J call TRBJ2-3, with TRBD1 matching over 10 bases. The V segment lost 2 bases and the J segment 4 bases; nucleotides outside the gene matches: 3. Per germline, CDR1 MDHEN and CDR2 SYDVKM. The CDR3 spans 15 residues.

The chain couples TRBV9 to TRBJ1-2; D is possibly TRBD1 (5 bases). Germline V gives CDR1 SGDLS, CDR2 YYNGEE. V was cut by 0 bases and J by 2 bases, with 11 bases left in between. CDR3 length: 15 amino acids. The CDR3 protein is CASSVGPGINYGYTF. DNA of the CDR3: TGTGCCAGCAGCGTAGGTCCAGGGATAAACTATGGCTACACCTTC.

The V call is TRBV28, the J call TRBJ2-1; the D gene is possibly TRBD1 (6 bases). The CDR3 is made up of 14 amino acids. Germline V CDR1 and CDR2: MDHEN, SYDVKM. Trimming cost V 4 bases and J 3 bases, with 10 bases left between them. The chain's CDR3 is CASSSGHYYNEQFF. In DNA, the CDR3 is TGTGCCAGCAGTTCGGGACACTACTACAATGAGCAGTTCTTC.

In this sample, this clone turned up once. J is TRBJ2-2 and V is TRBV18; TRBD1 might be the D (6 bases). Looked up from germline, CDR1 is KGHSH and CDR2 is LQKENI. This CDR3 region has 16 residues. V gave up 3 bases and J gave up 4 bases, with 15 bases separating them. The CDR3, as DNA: TGTGCCAGCTCACCCGGCACGGGGACAACCACCGGGGAGCTGTTTTTT. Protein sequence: CASSPGTGTTTGELFF.

The CDR3 loop is CASSYDRYNEQFF. The CDR3 DNA follows: TGTGCCAGCAGCTACGACAGATACAATGAGCAGTTCTTC. V and J are TRBV6-5 and TRBJ2-1, with D possibly TRBD1 on 5 matching bases. The CDR3 spans 13 residues. The V end was cut by 6 bases, the J end by 4 bases, with 10 bases between. Germline CDR1 reads MNHEY; CDR2 reads SVGAGI.

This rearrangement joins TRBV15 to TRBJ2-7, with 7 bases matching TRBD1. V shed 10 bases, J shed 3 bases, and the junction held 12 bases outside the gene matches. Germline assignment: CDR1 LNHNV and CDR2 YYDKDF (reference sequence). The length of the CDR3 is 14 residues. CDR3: CANKETGQLYEQYF. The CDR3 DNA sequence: TGTGCCAACAAAGAGACAGGGCAACTCTACGAGCAGTACTTC.

CDR3 protein: CASSQSAGAGKNIQYF. CDR3 in DNA: TGCGCCAGCTCCCAGTCGGCGGGAGCCGGAAAAAACATTCAGTACTTC. The rearrangement uses TRBV10-1 and TRBJ2-4; the match to TRBD2 covers 7 bases. The CDR3 contains 16 residues. Germline CDR1 reads WNHNN; CDR2 reads SYGVQD (reference sequence). J gave up 4 bases and V 8 bases, and 14 bases lay outside the gene matches.

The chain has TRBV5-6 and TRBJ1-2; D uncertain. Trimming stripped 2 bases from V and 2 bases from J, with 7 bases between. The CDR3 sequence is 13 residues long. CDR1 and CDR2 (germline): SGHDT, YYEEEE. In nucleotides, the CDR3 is TGTGCCAGCAGCTTTTCCGGGAACTATGGCTACACCTTC. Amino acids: CASSFSGNYGYTF.

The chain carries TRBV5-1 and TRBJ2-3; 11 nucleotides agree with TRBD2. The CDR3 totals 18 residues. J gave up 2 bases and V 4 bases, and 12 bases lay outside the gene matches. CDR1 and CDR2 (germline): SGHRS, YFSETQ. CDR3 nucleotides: TGCGCCAGCAGCCGAAACACCGGGACTAGCGGATTCACAGATACGCAGTATTTT. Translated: CASSRNTGTSGFTDTQYF. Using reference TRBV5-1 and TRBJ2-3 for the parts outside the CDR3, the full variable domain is KAGVTQTPRYLIKTRGQQVTLSCSPISGHRSVSWYQQTPGQGLQFLFEYFSETQRNKGNFPGRFSGRQFSNSRSEMNVSTLELGDSALYLCASSRNTGTSGFTDTQYFGPGTRLTVL.

The CDR3 here is CASSYGTGSSYEQYF. DNA for the CDR3: TGTGCCAGCAGTTACGGGACAGGGAGCTCCTACGAGCAGTACTTC. V gene TRBV6-5 combines with J gene TRBJ2-7; 9 bases are shared with TRBD1. The CDR3 runs 15 residues. V shed 2 bases, J shed 0 bases, and the junction held 2 bases outside the gene matches. Germline CDR1 is MNHEY and CDR2 is SVGAGI.

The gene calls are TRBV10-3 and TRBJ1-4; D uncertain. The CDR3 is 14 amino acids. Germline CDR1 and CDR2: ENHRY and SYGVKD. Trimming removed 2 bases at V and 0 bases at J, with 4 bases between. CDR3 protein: CAISETPTNEKLFF. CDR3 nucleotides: TGTGCCATCAGTGAGACTCCAACTAATGAAAAACTGTTTTTT.

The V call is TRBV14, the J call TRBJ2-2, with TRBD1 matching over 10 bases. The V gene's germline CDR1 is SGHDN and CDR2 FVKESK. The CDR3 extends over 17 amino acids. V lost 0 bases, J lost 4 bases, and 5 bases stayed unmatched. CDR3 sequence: CASSQDLRTGGTGELFF. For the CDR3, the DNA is TGTGCCAGCAGCCAAGATCTCCGGACAGGGGGCACCGGGGAGCTGTTTTTT.

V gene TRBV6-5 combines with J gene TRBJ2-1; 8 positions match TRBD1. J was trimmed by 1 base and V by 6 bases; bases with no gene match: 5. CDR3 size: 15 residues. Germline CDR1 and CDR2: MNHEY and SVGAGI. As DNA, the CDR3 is TGTGCCAGCAGAGGACAGGGTGCGTCCTACAATGAGCAGTTCTTC. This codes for CASRGQGASYNEQFF.

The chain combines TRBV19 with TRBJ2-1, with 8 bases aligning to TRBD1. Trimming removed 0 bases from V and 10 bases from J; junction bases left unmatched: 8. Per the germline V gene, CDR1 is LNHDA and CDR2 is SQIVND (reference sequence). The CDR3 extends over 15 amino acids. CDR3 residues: CASSIEETGASEQFF. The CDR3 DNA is TGTGCCAGTAGTATAGAGGAGACAGGGGCAAGCGAGCAGTTCTTC.

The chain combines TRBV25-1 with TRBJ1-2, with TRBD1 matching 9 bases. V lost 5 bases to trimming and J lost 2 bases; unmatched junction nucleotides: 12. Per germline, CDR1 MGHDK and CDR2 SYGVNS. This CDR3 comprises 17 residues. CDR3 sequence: CASSPNWGQGTNYGYTF. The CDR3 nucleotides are TGTGCCAGCAGTCCGAACTGGGGACAGGGAACCAACTATGGCTACACCTTC.

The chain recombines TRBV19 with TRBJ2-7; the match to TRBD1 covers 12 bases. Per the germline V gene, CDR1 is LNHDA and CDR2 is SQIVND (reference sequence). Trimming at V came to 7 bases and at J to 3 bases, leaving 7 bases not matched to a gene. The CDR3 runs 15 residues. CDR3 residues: CASTVGTGGFYEQYF. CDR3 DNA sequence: TGTGCCAGTACCGTCGGGACAGGGGGCTTCTACGAGCAGTACTTC. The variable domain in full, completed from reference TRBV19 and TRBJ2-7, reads DGGITQSPKYLFRKEGQNVTLSCEQNLNHDAMYWYRQDPGQGLRLIYYSQIVNDFQKGDIAEGYSVSREKKESFPLTVTSAQKNPTAFYLCASTVGTGGFYEQYFGPGTRLTVT.

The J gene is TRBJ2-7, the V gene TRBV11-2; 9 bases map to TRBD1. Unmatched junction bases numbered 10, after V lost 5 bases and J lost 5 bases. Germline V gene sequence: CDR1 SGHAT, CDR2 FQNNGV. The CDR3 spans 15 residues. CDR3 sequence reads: CASSHRDRALHEQYF. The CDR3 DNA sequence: TGTGCCAGCAGCCACCGGGACAGGGCTCTACACGAGCAGTACTTC.

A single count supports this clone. The DNA of the CDR3 is TGTGCCAGCAGCCCCCGGCTAGTGCTCGACTGGGTAAATGAGCAGTTCTTC. Residues: CASSPRLVLDWVNEQFF. J is TRBJ2-1 and V is TRBV9; D gene uncertain. Germline V gene data show CDR1 as SGDLS and CDR2 as YYNGEE. The V end was cut by 4 bases, the J end by 7 bases, with 24 bases between. This CDR3 is 17 amino acids long.

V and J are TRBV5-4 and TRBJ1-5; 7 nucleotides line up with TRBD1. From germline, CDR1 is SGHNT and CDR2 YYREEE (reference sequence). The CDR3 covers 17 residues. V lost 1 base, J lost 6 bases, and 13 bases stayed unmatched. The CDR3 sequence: CASSLFSETGMVQPQHF. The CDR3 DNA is TGTGCCAGCAGCTTGTTTTCCGAGACAGGGATGGTTCAGCCCCAGCATTTT.

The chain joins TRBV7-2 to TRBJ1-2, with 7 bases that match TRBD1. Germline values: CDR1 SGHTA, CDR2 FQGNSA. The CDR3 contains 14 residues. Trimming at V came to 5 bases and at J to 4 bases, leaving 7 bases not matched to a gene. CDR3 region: CASSRDRDSYGYTF. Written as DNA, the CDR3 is TGTGCCAGCAGCCGGGACCGGGACAGCTATGGCTACACCTTC.

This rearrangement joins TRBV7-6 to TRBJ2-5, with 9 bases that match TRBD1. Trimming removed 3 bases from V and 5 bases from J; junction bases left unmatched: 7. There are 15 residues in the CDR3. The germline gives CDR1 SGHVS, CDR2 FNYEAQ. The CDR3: CASSLTGGTWETQYF. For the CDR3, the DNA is TGTGCCAGCAGCTTGACAGGGGGAACTTGGGAGACCCAGTACTTC.

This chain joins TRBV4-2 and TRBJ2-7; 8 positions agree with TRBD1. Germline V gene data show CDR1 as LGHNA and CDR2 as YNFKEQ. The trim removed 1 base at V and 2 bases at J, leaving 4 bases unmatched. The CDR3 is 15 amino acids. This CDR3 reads CASSQVQGAAYEQYF. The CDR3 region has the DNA TGTGCCAGCAGCCAAGTCCAGGGGGCGGCCTACGAGCAGTACTTC.

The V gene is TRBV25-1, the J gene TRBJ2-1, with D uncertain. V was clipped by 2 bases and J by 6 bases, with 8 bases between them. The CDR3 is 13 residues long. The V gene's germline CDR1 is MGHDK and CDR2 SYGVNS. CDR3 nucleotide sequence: TGTGCCAGCAGTGAAAATTGGGCCAATGAGCAGTTCTTC. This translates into CASSENWANEQFF. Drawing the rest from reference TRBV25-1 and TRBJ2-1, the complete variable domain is EADIYQTPRYLVIGTGKKITLECSQTMGHDKMYWYQQDPGMELHLIHYSYGVNSTEKGDLSSESTVSRIRTEHFPLTLESARPSHTSQYLCASSENWANEQFFGPGTRLTVL.

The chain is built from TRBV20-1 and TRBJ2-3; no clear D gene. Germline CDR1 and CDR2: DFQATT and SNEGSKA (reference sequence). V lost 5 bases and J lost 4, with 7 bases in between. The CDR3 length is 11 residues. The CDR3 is CSAQKADTQYF. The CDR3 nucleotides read TGCAGTGCTCAGAAAGCAGATACGCAGTATTTT.

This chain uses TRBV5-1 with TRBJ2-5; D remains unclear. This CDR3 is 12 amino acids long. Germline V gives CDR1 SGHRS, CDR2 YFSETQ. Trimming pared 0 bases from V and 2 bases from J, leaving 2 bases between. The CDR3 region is CASSLVQETQYF. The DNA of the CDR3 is TGCGCCAGCAGCTTGGTACAAGAGACCCAGTACTTC.

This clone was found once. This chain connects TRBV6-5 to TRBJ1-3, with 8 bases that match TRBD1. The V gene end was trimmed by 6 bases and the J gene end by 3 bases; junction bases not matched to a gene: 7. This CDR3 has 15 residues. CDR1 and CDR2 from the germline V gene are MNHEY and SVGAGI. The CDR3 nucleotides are TGTGCCAGCAGGATGGACAGGGCGAGTGGAAACACCATATATTTT. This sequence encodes CASRMDRASGNTIYF.

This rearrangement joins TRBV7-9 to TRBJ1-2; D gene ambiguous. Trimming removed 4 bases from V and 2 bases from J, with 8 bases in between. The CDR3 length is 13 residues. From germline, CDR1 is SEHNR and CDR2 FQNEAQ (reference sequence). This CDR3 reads CASSSAENYGYTF. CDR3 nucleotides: TGTGCCAGCAGCTCAGCAGAGAACTATGGCTACACCTTC. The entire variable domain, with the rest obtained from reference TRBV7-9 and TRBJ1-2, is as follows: DTGVSQNPRHKITKRGQNVTFRCDPISEHNRLYWYRQTLGQGPEFLTYFQNEAQLEKSRLLSDRFSAERPKGSFSTLEIQRTEQGDSAMYLCASSSAENYGYTFGSGTRLTVV.